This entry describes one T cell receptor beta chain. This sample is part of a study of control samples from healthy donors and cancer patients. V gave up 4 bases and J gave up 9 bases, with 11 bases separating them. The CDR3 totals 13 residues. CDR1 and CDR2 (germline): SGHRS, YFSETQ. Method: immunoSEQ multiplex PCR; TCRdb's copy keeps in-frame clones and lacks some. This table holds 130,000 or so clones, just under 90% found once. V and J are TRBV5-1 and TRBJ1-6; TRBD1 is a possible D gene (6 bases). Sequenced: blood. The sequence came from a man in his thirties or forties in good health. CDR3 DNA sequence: TGCGCCAGCAGCCCTGGGGGGCCTTCACCCCTCCACTTT. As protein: CASSPGGPSPLHF.